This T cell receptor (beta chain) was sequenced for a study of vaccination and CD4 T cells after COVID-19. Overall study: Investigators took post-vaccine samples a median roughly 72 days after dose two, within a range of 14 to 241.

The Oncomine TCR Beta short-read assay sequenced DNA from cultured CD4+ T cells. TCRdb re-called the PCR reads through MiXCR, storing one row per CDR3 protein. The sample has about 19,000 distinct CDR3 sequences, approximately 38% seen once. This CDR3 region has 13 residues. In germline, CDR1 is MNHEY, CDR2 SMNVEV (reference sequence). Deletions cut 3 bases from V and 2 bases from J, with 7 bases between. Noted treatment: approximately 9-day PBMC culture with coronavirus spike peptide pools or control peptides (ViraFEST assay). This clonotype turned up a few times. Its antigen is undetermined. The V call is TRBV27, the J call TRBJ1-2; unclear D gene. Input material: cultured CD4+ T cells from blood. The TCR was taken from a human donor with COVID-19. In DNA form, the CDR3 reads TGTGCCAGCAGTTTGGGCAGGAACTATGGCTACACCTTC. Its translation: CASSLGRNYGYTF.